Shown below are 21 T cell receptor beta chains from a single sample sequenced in a study of blood T cells in healthy people across ages. Sample-barcoded 5' priming and a J-beta primer mix drove a second PCR of roughly 6 to 12 cycles. TCRdb reanalysed the 5' RACE reads using MiXCR and keeps one entry per CDR3 protein. The sample carries more than 1,000,000 distinct CDR3 sequences, about 25% recorded once. These data are also associated with another study on T cells of mothers and their children.

The sequenced material came from blood. These receptors all come from a girl under 10 years old in good health.

The genes are TRBV18 and TRBJ1-1; TRBD1 agrees at 9 bases. CDR3 length: 12 residues. V was pared by 3 bases and J by 10 bases, with 3 bases of the junction left unmatched. Germline values: CDR1 KGHSH, CDR2 LQKENI. CDR3 residues: CASSPSTGGAFF. In nucleotides, the CDR3 is TGTGCCAGCTCACCTTCGACAGGGGGAGCTTTCTTT.

This clonotype was seen a handful of times. V gene TRBV20-1 combines with J gene TRBJ1-4, with 9 nucleotides matching TRBD1. V lost 5 bases to trimming and J lost 7 bases; unmatched junction nucleotides: 8. The CDR3 sequence is 14 residues long. Germline CDR1 reads DFQATT; CDR2 reads SNEGSKA (reference sequence). CDR3 sequence reads: CSADRGAWGEKLFF. CDR3 DNA: TGCAGTGCTGACAGGGGGGCCTGGGGTGAAAAACTGTTTTTT.

This chain links TRBV20-1 with TRBJ2-3; 10 nucleotides align to TRBD2. The germline CDR1 and CDR2 sequences are DFQATT and SNEGSKA (reference sequence). After removal of 1 base from V and 3 bases from J, the junction contained 7 bases not matched to a gene. The CDR3 has 16 residues. This CDR3 reads CSARVGLAGATDTQYF. The CDR3 bases are TGCAGTGCTAGAGTCGGGCTAGCGGGAGCTACAGATACGCAGTATTTT.

The chain links TRBV5-6 to TRBJ2-5; D is possibly TRBD2 (7 bases). This CDR3 is 16 amino acids long. Trimming stripped 0 bases from V and 1 base from J, with 13 bases between. CDR1 SGHDT and CDR2 YYEEEE come from the germline V gene. CDR3 in amino acids: CASSLGGGGPQETQYF. CDR3 nucleotides: TGTGCCAGCAGCTTGGGGGGCGGGGGCCCCCAAGAGACCCAGTACTTC.

This clonotype was found a few times. CDR3 nucleotide sequence: TGTGCCAGCAGTGTGGACCGAAGGCGAGATACGCAGTATTTT. This sequence encodes CASSVDRRRDTQYF. The rearrangement joins TRBV6-1 to TRBJ2-3; no firm D call. The CDR3 has 14 amino acids. Trimming removed 4 bases from V and 5 bases from J, with 13 bases in between. The germline gives CDR1 MNHNS, CDR2 SASEGT.

CDR3 residues: CASSQNRGQPQHF. CDR3 bases: TGCGCCAGCAGCCAAAATCGAGGGCAGCCCCAGCATTTT. The genes are TRBV4-3 and TRBJ1-5; D not certain. The V end was cut by 2 bases, the J end by 7 bases, with 9 bases between. This CDR3 comprises 13 residues. Germline assignment: CDR1 LGHNA and CDR2 YSLEER.

This rearrangement joins TRBV4-2 to TRBJ2-1, with D possibly TRBD1 on 5 matching bases. Trimming stripped 4 bases from V and 7 bases from J, with 11 bases between. The CDR3 contains 13 residues. Germline loops: CDR1 LGHNA, CDR2 YNFKEQ. The CDR3 region has the DNA TGTGCCAGCAGCCCTGCCCAGGGAAATGAGCAGTTCTTC. It specifies CASSPAQGNEQFF.

V gene TRBV28 combines with J gene TRBJ2-5, with 11 bases fitting TRBD2. The tail of the sequence fits TRBJ2-1 better, so the J call may be wrong. Germline V gives CDR1 MDHEN, CDR2 SYDVKM. CDR3 length: 15 residues. In DNA form, the CDR3 reads TGTGCCAGCAGTTTTCCGACTAGCGGGACCAGGGAGCAGTTCTTC. Protein sequence: CASSFPTSGTREQFF.

The CDR3 is CSVRTRGETQYF. CDR3 in DNA: TGCAGCGTTAGGACTAGAGGGGAGACCCAGTACTTC. The chain carries TRBV29-1 and TRBJ2-5; 7 bases map to TRBD2. The V and J ends lost 5 bases and 5 bases, in that order; junction bases with no gene match: 5. Germline V gene sequence: CDR1 SQVTM, CDR2 ANQGSEA. This CDR3 comprises 12 residues. The entire variable domain, with the rest obtained from reference TRBV29-1 and TRBJ2-5, is as follows: SAVISQKPSRDICQRGTSLTIQCQVDSQVTMMFWYRQQPGQSLTLIATANQGSEATYESGFVIDKFPISRPNLTFSTLTVSNMSPEDSSIYLCSVRTRGETQYFGPGTRLLVL.

The chain has TRBV11-1 and TRBJ2-3; 7 bases are a match to TRBD2. This CDR3 spans 15 amino acids. V lost 5 bases, J lost 2 bases, and 7 bases stayed unmatched. Germline values: CDR1 SGHAT, CDR2 FQDESV (reference sequence). CDR3 sequence (DNA): TGTGCCAGCAGCCCATCGGGACTACTCACAGATACGCAGTATTTT. This gives the protein CASSPSGLLTDTQYF.

V usage is TRBV29-1 and J usage is TRBJ2-5, with TRBD1 as a possible D gene (6 bases). There are 14 residues in the CDR3. CDR1 SQVTM and CDR2 ANQGSEA come from the germline V gene. V was shortened by 6 bases and J by 6 bases, with 20 bases between the two germline ends. The CDR3 DNA is TGCAGCGTGCACACAGGGCCTGCCGCACAGACCCAGTACTTC. Translating gives CSVHTGPAAQTQYF.

The genes are TRBV6-1 and TRBJ2-5; no firm D call. CDR1 and CDR2 from the germline V gene are MNHNS and SASEGT. V dropped 6 bases and J dropped 3 bases, with 20 bases sitting between them. The length of the CDR3 is 16 residues. As DNA, the CDR3 is TGTGCCAGCAGGACGGTGGTCAGGCGAACGGAAGAGACCCAGTACTTC. Its translation: CASRTVVRRTEETQYF.

This clonotype came up a few times. The V gene is TRBV3-1, the J gene TRBJ1-2, with D uncertain. Per germline, CDR1 LGHDT and CDR2 YNNKEL (reference sequence). CDR3 length equals 15 residues. V gave up 3 bases and J gave up 1 base, with 12 bases separating them. CDR3 in DNA: TGTGCCAGCAGCCATAGTGAAACACTTAACTATGGCTACACCTTC. It codes for CASSHSETLNYGYTF.

This clonotype has just a few counts. This chain joins TRBV12-5 and TRBJ2-1; perhaps TRBD1 as D (5 bases). V was shortened by 6 bases and J by 7 bases, with 10 bases between the two germline ends. CDR1 and CDR2 (germline): LGHNT, FRNRAP. The CDR3 is 12 residues long. The CDR3, as DNA: TGTGCTAGTGGGAAAACAGGTAATGAGCAGTTCTTC. Its protein is CASGKTGNEQFF. Variable domain in full (rest from reference TRBV12-5 and TRBJ2-1): DARVTQTPRHKVTEMGQEVTMRCQPILGHNTVFWYRQTMMQGLELLAYFRNRAPLDDSGMPKDRFSAEMPDATLATLKIQPSEPRDSAVYFCASGKTGNEQFFGPGTRLTVL.

This clonotype has just a few counts. CDR3 loop: CASSLGPGGGGDNEQFF. The CDR3 DNA is TGTGCCAGCAGCCTCGGCCCGGGCGGAGGAGGGGACAATGAGCAGTTCTTC. The chain has TRBV14 and TRBJ2-5, with a weak D call TRBD2 (6 bases). The assigned J gene may be wrong: the sequence end matches TRBJ2-1 better. Germline V gene data show CDR1 as SGHDN and CDR2 as FVKESK. The CDR3 loop spans 17 amino acids.

The gene calls are TRBV10-3 and TRBJ1-2; 12 bases line up with TRBD1. The V gene end was trimmed by 9 bases and the J gene end by 6 bases; junction bases not matched to a gene: 20. CDR3 length: 18 amino acids. Per germline, CDR1 ENHRY and CDR2 SYGVKD. The CDR3 DNA follows: TGTGCCATTCGCCCCTCTCCGGGACAGGGGGCAGAGAGAGATGGCTACACCTTC. This translates into CAIRPSPGQGAERDGYTF.

Comment on this clonotype: A read error may account for a junction end that differs from germline. The chain has TRBV18 and TRBJ1-4, with a possible D match to TRBD1 (6 bases). The CDR3 consists of 14 residues. Germline V CDR1 and CDR2: KGHSH, LQKENI. In DNA form, the CDR3 reads TGTGCCCGCTCATCACAGGGCTACGTCGAAAAACTGTTTTTT. This encodes CARSSQGYVEKLFF.

The chain uses TRBV20-1 and TRBJ2-1, with 8 nucleotides matching TRBD2. There are 14 residues in the CDR3. Germline V lookup: CDR1 DFQATT, CDR2 SNEGSKA (reference sequence). The V gene end was trimmed by 6 bases and the J gene end by 0 bases; junction bases not matched to a gene: 4. CDR3 DNA: TGCAGTGCCAAAAGCGGGAGCTCCTACAATGAGCAGTTCTTC. As protein: CSAKSGSSYNEQFF.

This clonotype was found once. The chain has TRBV4-1 and TRBJ1-1; unclear D gene. The CDR3 sequence is 14 residues long. V was trimmed by 2 bases and J by 6 bases, leaving 13 bases between them. The germline CDR1 and CDR2 sequences are MGHRA and YSYEKL. The chain's CDR3 is CASSQPGMSPEAFF. In nucleotides, the CDR3 is TGCGCCAGCAGCCAACCGGGGATGAGCCCTGAAGCTTTCTTT.

This clonotype turned up a few times. The rearrangement joins TRBV7-3 to TRBJ2-1; 8 bases are shared with TRBD1. With V trimmed by 5 bases and J by 7 bases, 10 bases remained unmatched. The CDR3 length is 15 residues. In germline, CDR1 is SGHTA, CDR2 FQGTGA. CDR3 amino acids: CASSPHRGSNNEQFF. The CDR3 DNA sequence: TGTGCCAGCAGCCCCCACAGGGGGTCAAATAATGAGCAGTTCTTC. Full variable domain (remainder filled in from reference TRBV7-3 and TRBJ2-1): GAGVSQTPSNKVTEKGKYVELRCDPISGHTALYWYRQSLGQGPEFLIYFQGTGAADDSGLPNDRFFAVRPEGSVSTLKIQRTERGDSAVYLCASSPHRGSNNEQFFGPGTRLTVL.

This sequence joins TRBV6-2 or TRBV6-3 and TRBJ2-2; D unclear. In germline, CDR1 is MNHEY, CDR2 SVGEGT. V lost 2 bases and J 4 bases, leaving 11 bases between the germline ends. The CDR3 is 15 amino acids. The CDR3 DNA sequence: TGTGCCAGCAGTTACGGCCCGGCAGGCACCGGGGAGCTGTTTTTT. This codes for CASSYGPAGTGELFF.